This record covers a single TCR beta chain. Its antigen is undetermined. This record belongs to a study of CD8+CD57+ T cells in acquired aplastic anemia. For the study at large: Across the sorted CD4+ and CD8+ cells, DNA amounts averaged roughly 3.5 ug.

Study findings and constraints: Some 28 CD8+ CDR3 sequences occurred in both the patients and the controls.

The sequenced patients had an expansion of CD8+CD57+ cells seen by flow cytometry. The patients all had a severe acquired aplastic anemia diagnosis. At blood sampling, none of the patients had yet received therapy. Both TCR beta VDJ combination and CDR3 sequence profiling were carried out. Genomic DNA was the template for this profiling. A single record per CDR3 protein comes from TCRdb applying MiXCR to the reads. The sample consists of around 170,000 distinct CDR3 sequences, approximately 50% of them appearing once. CDR1 is DFQATT, CDR2 SNEGSKA, per germline (reference sequence). The CDR3 loop spans 16 amino acids. Trimming shortened V by 1 base and J by 6 bases, and 19 bases separated the two germline ends.

This TCR derives from a human donor with aplastic anemia. The chain joins TRBV20-1 to TRBJ2-1; D gene unclear. Sequencing was done on a sample of sorted CD4+, CD8+, or CD8+CD57+ T cells (not recorded which) from PBMCs. The DNA for the CDR3 is TGCAGTGCTAGAGTTGGCTCAATAAACATCCCCAATGAGCAGTTCTTC. The encoded protein is CSARVGSINIPNEQFF.